The 32 T cell receptor beta chains presented below share a single source sample, sequenced in a study of metastatic and nonmetastatic thyroid tumors. Every patient was untreated before thyroid surgery. TCRdb re-processed the PCR reads through MiXCR. The sample records about 10,000 clones, approximately 12% being singletons. Material: blood. The receptors here all came from a female donor with papillary thyroid cancer or a benign thyroid nodule (not recorded which). Some clones in this sample may be carry-over from other donors' samples.

This clone was counted at least ten times. The chain has TRBV14 and TRBJ1-1; perhaps TRBD1 as D (5 bases). Germline V CDR1 and CDR2: SGHDN, FVKESK. Trimming removed 8 bases at V and 1 base at J, with 11 bases between. This CDR3 has 13 amino acids. The CDR3 DNA follows: TGTGCCAGCTCCCGGGGGGGGAACACTGAAGCTTTCTTT. Its translation is CASSRGGNTEAFF.

This clone turned up a few times. The chain links TRBV3-1 to TRBJ2-1; TRBD2 matches 8 bases. CDR3 length equals 18 residues. V dropped 0 bases and J dropped 4; count of bases not matched to a gene: 11. The V gene's germline CDR1 is LGHDT and CDR2 YNNKEL (reference sequence). The CDR3 bases are TGTGCCAGCAGCCAAGACCTCGGGGGGGGGATCCTATACAATGAGCAGTTCTTC. Translated, it gives CASSQDLGGGILYNEQFF.

This clone is deemed medium-sized. The rearrangement uses TRBV6-6 and TRBJ2-1, with 12 bases matching TRBD2. CDR3 length: 16 residues. In germline, CDR1 is MNHNY, CDR2 SVGAGI (reference sequence). Losses at the gene ends were 2 bases for V and 6 bases for J; bases not matched to a gene: 5. The DNA for the CDR3 is TGTGCCAGCAGTTACCCCCTAGCGGGAGGGACCAATGAGCAGTTCTTC. Its translation: CASSYPLAGGTNEQFF.

Ten or more counts support this clone. Compared with germline, one end of the junction differs, possibly owing to a read error. Additional DNA sequences in this sample encode the identical CDR3. The chain carries TRBV20-1 and TRBJ2-2, with D possibly being TRBD2 (6 bases). Germline-derived CDR1 and CDR2 are DFQATT and SNEGSKA (reference sequence). The CDR3 contains 14 residues. The CDR3 bases are TGCAGCGCTATCTTCGGGGGGAACACCGGGGAGCTGTTTTTT. It encodes CSAIFGGNTGELFF.

This clone is termed medium-sized. The chain combines TRBV6-1 with TRBJ2-1; tentative D call: TRBD2 (6 bases). The CDR3 is 16 residues long. In germline, CDR1 is MNHNS, CDR2 SASEGT. Trimming took 8 bases from V and 0 from J, leaving 17 bases between them. The CDR3 DNA reads as TGTGCCAGCGACGGGTGGCGGGAAAGCTCCTACAATGAGCAGTTCTTC. Its protein product is CASDGWRESSYNEQFF.

In this sample, this clone is medium-sized. The chain links TRBV30 to TRBJ1-2; 8 positions match TRBD1. CDR1 and CDR2 from the germline V gene are GTSNPN and SVGIG (reference sequence). The length of the CDR3 is 15 residues. Losses at the gene ends were 2 bases for V and 8 bases for J; bases not matched to a gene: 13. CDR3 nucleotide sequence: TGTGCCTGGAGTCTCTGGGACAGGAAAGGGAAGGGCTACACCTTC. Translation gives CAWSLWDRKGKGYTF.

This clone was counted ten times or more. Written as DNA, the CDR3 is TGCGCCAGCAGCTTGAGGGAAGTCAGGCGGGGCAATGAGCAGTTCTTC. The encoded protein is CASSLREVRRGNEQFF. V is TRBV5-1 and J is TRBJ2-1, with D possibly matching TRBD2 (6 bases). From germline, CDR1 is SGHRS and CDR2 YFSETQ. V gave up 1 base and J gave up 6 bases, with 17 bases separating them. This CDR3 spans 16 amino acids.

This clone was recorded at least ten times. The chain has TRBV11-2 and TRBJ1-4; D is possibly TRBD1 (5 bases). In germline, CDR1 is SGHAT, CDR2 FQNNGV. The CDR3 has 15 residues. The V and J ends lost 5 bases and 3 bases respectively, with 13 bases between them. The CDR3 bases are TGTGCCAGCAGCCAGACGACAGAGGCTAATGAAAAACTGTTTTTT. Residues: CASSQTTEANEKLFF.

This clone was observed many times. The chain couples TRBV7-9 to TRBJ2-1; no clear D. This CDR3 has 14 residues. The V end lost 3 bases, the J end lost 6 bases, and 12 bases lay between the germline ends. The germline gives CDR1 SEHNR, CDR2 FQNEAQ (reference sequence). DNA of the CDR3: TGTGCCAGCAGCTTGGAAACAAGGAGCAATGAGCAGTTCTTC. As protein: CASSLETRSNEQFF.

The chain carries TRBV2 and TRBJ1-2, with TRBD1 as a possible D gene (6 bases). V shed 6 bases and J shed 4 bases, with 21 bases lying between them. CDR1 and CDR2 (germline): SNHLY, FYNNEI. The CDR3 runs to 16 residues. For the CDR3, the DNA is TGTGCCAGCAGGTGGGGGCAAAGCGATACCCTCTATGGCTACACCTTC. It is translated as CASRWGQSDTLYGYTF.

By its share, this clone is medium-sized. The V call is TRBV12-3 or TRBV12-4, the J call TRBJ2-1; 8 bases agree with TRBD1. J lost 9 bases, V lost 7 bases, and 8 bases had no gene match. The CDR3 runs 13 residues. CDR3 protein: CASIPSGGVEQFF. CDR3 coding DNA: TGTGCCAGCATCCCATCAGGGGGCGTTGAGCAGTTCTTC.

This clone appeared many times. The chain is built from TRBV28 and TRBJ2-1; D is unclear. Deletions cut 4 bases from V and 7 bases from J, with 5 bases between. The CDR3 is made up of 11 amino acids. CDR1 and CDR2 from the germline V gene are MDHEN and SYDVKM. The CDR3, as DNA: TGTGCCAGCAGTTGGGTAAATGAGCAGTTCTTC. Amino acid sequence: CASSWVNEQFF.

This clone occurred many times. The CDR3 loop is CASSRTGAPQETQYF. The CDR3 DNA reads as TGCGCCAGCAGCCGGACAGGGGCCCCTCAAGAGACCCAGTACTTC. The chain links TRBV4-1 to TRBJ2-5; TRBD1 matches 9 bases. V shed 4 bases and J 2 bases; nucleotides not matched to a gene: 5. The CDR3 extends over 15 amino acids. CDR1 is MGHRA, CDR2 YSYEKL, per germline.

The V call is TRBV2, the J call TRBJ2-2, with a tentative D call TRBD2 (6 bases). This CDR3 is 16 amino acids long. Germline CDR1 SNHLY, CDR2 FYNNEI. Trimming left V 9 bases short and J 3 bases short, with 20 bases between. The CDR3 bases are TGTGCCAGTACCGGGAGAGCGGTGGCGCACACCGGGGAGCTGTTTTTT. Protein product: CASTGRAVAHTGELFF.

This clone came up many times. The V call is TRBV20-1, the J call TRBJ2-5, with 7 positions matching TRBD1. Unmatched junction bases numbered 8, after V lost 3 bases and J lost 1 base. The germline gives CDR1 DFQATT, CDR2 SNEGSKA (reference sequence). The CDR3 covers 15 residues. In nucleotides, the CDR3 is TGCAGTGCTAGGGTCTCGACAGGGCTCCAAGAGACCCAGTACTTC. Its protein product is CSARVSTGLQETQYF.

Judged by abundance, this clone is medium-sized (0.01 to 0.1%). The V and J genes are TRBV6-2 or TRBV6-3 and TRBJ2-7; perhaps D is TRBD1 or TRBD2 (5 bases each). Per germline, CDR1 MNHEY and CDR2 SVGEGT. This CDR3 is built from 12 residues. V dropped 7 bases and J dropped 5 bases, with 12 bases sitting between them. Here the CDR3 reads CASTKMGDEQYF. CDR3 DNA: TGTGCCAGCACCAAAATGGGGGACGAGCAGTACTTC.

This clone was seen many times. This chain uses TRBV5-1 with TRBJ2-7; D is perhaps TRBD2 (6 bases). The CDR3 contains 13 residues. The germline V gene encodes CDR1 SGHRS and CDR2 YFSETQ. V lost 0 bases and J lost 6, with 10 bases in between. The CDR3 DNA sequence: TGCGCCAGCAGCTTGGTGGGGAGGCTCGAGCAGTACTTC. Residues: CASSLVGRLEQYF.

This clone was picked up many times. A read error may explain this, as a much larger clone is one base away. Other nucleotide sequences in the sample specify the same CDR3. The chain carries TRBV6-1 and TRBJ1-4, with no clear D. Germline loops: CDR1 MNHNS, CDR2 SASEGT. The CDR3 length is 15 residues. Trimming left V 6 bases short and J 4 bases short, with 15 bases between. The CDR3: CASREYRALNEKLFF. As DNA, the CDR3 is TGTGCCAGCAGGGAGTACCGGGCCCTTAATGAAAAACTGTTTTTT.

Relative to its sample, this clone is medium-sized. This chain uses TRBV11-2 with TRBJ2-7; the D is unclear. The CDR3 consists of 11 residues. The germline V gene encodes CDR1 SGHAT and CDR2 FQNNGV. With 4 bases removed from V and 4 bases from J, the gap between germline ends came to 5 bases. The CDR3 sequence: CASSSIYEQYF. For the CDR3, the DNA is TGTGCCAGCAGCTCAATATACGAGCAGTACTTC.

This clone has ten or more counts. The rearrangement uses TRBV9 and TRBJ1-4; D is perhaps TRBD1 (6 bases). Per the germline V gene, CDR1 is SGDLS and CDR2 is YYNGEE. This CDR3 region has 15 residues. Trimming left V 4 bases short and J 7 bases short, with 17 bases between. CDR3 bases: TGTGCCAGCAGCCCGTACAGGGTTGGGGGTGAAAAACTGTTTTTT. The encoded protein is CASSPYRVGGEKLFF.

The rearrangement links TRBV14 to TRBJ1-3; TRBD1 aligns across 11 bases. V lost 1 base to trimming and J lost 6 bases; unmatched junction nucleotides: 5. This CDR3 comprises 16 residues. Germline V CDR1 and CDR2: SGHDN, FVKESK. The CDR3: CASSQVMGQGENTIYF. DNA for the CDR3: TGTGCCAGCAGCCAAGTGATGGGACAGGGGGAAAACACCATATATTTT.

Ten or more counts support this clone. For the CDR3, the DNA is TGTGCCAGCTCACCACCGGGGGGACGGGAGATCTACAATGAGCAGTTCTTC. This codes for CASSPPGGREIYNEQFF. The rearrangement uses TRBV18 and TRBJ2-1, with a weak D call TRBD2 (6 bases). The CDR3 has 17 residues. Germline loops: CDR1 KGHSH, CDR2 LQKENI. V lost 0 bases and J lost 3, with 15 bases in between.

This chain joins TRBV4-1 and TRBJ2-7; D possibly matches TRBD1 or TRBD2 (5 bases each). Germline lookup yields CDR1 MGHRA and CDR2 YSYEKL. Trimming pared 0 bases from V and 3 bases from J, leaving 12 bases between. The CDR3 runs 15 residues. CDR3 nucleotides: TGCGCCAGCAGCCAAGAACCCGGGACCGGCTACGAGCAGTACTTC. Translated: CASSQEPGTGYEQYF.

The chain links TRBV15 to TRBJ2-2, with a weak D call TRBD1 (6 bases). This CDR3 has 17 amino acids. Germline V lookup: CDR1 LNHNV, CDR2 YYDKDF (reference sequence). The V gene lost 0 bases and the J gene lost 9 bases, with 20 bases spanning the gap. CDR3 in amino acids: CATSRDGLGQSIRELFF. The CDR3 nucleotides are TGTGCCACCAGCAGAGATGGTTTAGGACAGAGTATCCGGGAGCTGTTTTTT.

This clone is judged medium-sized. Here the CDR3 DNA reads TGCAGTGCTAGAGAACTGTGGTCTAGCGGACACTACGAGCAGTACTTC. This codes for CSARELWSSGHYEQYF. The chain is built from TRBV20-1 and TRBJ2-7; 7 nucleotides line up with TRBD2. This CDR3 has 16 residues. The junction had 11 bases not matched to a gene; V was cut back by 0 bases and J by 3 bases. Germline V lookup: CDR1 DFQATT, CDR2 SNEGSKA (reference sequence).

A remark on this clone: At one end the junction does not follow the germline gene, possibly because of a read error. The J gene is TRBJ2-4, the V gene TRBV6-1, with unresolved D. CDR1 and CDR2 from the germline V gene are MNHNS and SASEGT. This CDR3 is 11 amino acids long. This chain's CDR3 is CSISESSPANF. The CDR3 nucleotides are TGTTCCATCAGTGAAAGCTCCCCAGCGAACTTC.

This clone was recorded at least ten times. The J gene is TRBJ2-3, the V gene TRBV3-1, with D uncertain. Germline CDR1 LGHDT, CDR2 YNNKEL (reference sequence). The CDR3 sequence is 15 residues long. V gave up 0 bases and J gave up 2 bases, with 9 bases separating them. The CDR3 loop reads CASSQDSHFTDTQYF. DNA for the CDR3: TGTGCCAGCAGCCAAGATTCTCACTTCACAGATACGCAGTATTTT.

This clone is classed as medium-sized (0.01 to 0.1%). V usage is TRBV12-3 or TRBV12-4 and J usage is TRBJ2-1; D is tentatively TRBD1 or TRBD2 (5 bases each). This CDR3 region has 14 residues. V was pared by 1 base and J by 4 bases, with 8 bases between. The CDR3 nucleotides read TGTGCCAGCAGTTTAGGAGGGGTTTACAATGAGCAGTTCTTC. Its translation: CASSLGGVYNEQFF.

The rearrangement links TRBV20-1 to TRBJ1-6, with unresolved D. The CDR3 extends over 14 amino acids. The V end lost 3 bases, the J end lost 0 bases, and 6 bases lay between the germline ends. Germline CDR1 and CDR2: DFQATT and SNEGSKA (reference sequence). CDR3 region: CSARKSSYNSPLHF. CDR3 in DNA: TGCAGTGCTAGGAAGAGCTCCTATAATTCACCCCTCCACTTT.

This clone was seen at least ten times. This chain connects TRBV19 to TRBJ2-1, with 8 bases matching TRBD2. Trimming at V came to 5 bases and at J to 9 bases, leaving 12 bases not matched to a gene. Per germline, CDR1 LNHDA and CDR2 SQIVND (reference sequence). CDR3 length: 15 residues. The CDR3 here is CASSAGGRTLGEQFF. The DNA of the CDR3 is TGTGCCAGTAGTGCCGGCGGGAGGACCTTGGGTGAGCAGTTCTTC. The full variable domain, its missing parts supplied by reference TRBV19 and TRBJ2-1, is DGGITQSPKYLFRKEGQNVTLSCEQNLNHDAMYWYRQDPGQGLRLIYYSQIVNDFQKGDIAEGYSVSREKKESFPLTVTSAQKNPTAFYLCASSAGGRTLGEQFFGPGTRLTVL.

This clone was counted ten times or more. The same CDR3 can be traced to other DNA sequences in this sample. The rearrangement links TRBV7-3 to TRBJ2-3, with D possibly being TRBD2 (7 bases). The CDR3 loop spans 15 amino acids. V lost 5 bases to trimming and J lost 3 bases, with 15 bases between them. CDR1 is SGHTA, CDR2 FQGTGA, per germline. The CDR3 DNA sequence: TGTGCCAGCAGCCTAGGGGGGGGTAGGACAGATACGCAGTATTTT. Protein: CASSLGGGRTDTQYF.

This chain joins TRBV3-1 and TRBJ2-7; D is possibly TRBD1 (5 bases). V lost 4 bases to trimming and J lost 9 bases, with 10 bases between them. The CDR3 runs 11 residues. The germline V gene has CDR1 LGHDT and CDR2 YNNKEL (reference sequence). As DNA, the CDR3 is TGTGCCAGCAGCCCCGTGGGGCTGCAGTACTTC. It specifies CASSPVGLQYF.